Sequencing of this T cell receptor beta chain was carried out in a study of cytomegalovirus exposure and HLA in healthy donors. Study details: The 120 or so validation repertoires were produced on the same platform as the roughly 700 repertoires of the first cohort. This was reported in a later analysis. Broader study findings: The investigators catalogued 164 TCR beta chains as cytomegalovirus-associated. Most TCR sequences showed up rarely, but some public TCRs showed up in many donors.

Regarding this clone: No antigen is known for it.

Assay: immunoSEQ multiplex PCR; the TCRdb copy retains only in-frame clones and omits some. This sample has about 130,000 clones, with 89% found just once. This CDR3 spans 14 amino acids. The V end lost 6 bases, the J end lost 4 bases, and 15 bases lay between the germline ends. Germline V gene data show CDR1 as MNHEY and CDR2 as SMNVEV (reference sequence). The source is a woman aged 18-30 years in good health and CMV-seronegative. The sequencing input was PBMCs. V usage is TRBV27 and J usage is TRBJ1-1; possibly TRBD1 for D (5 bases). Here the CDR3 reads CASSKGPFGTEAFF. CDR3 DNA sequence: TGTGCCAGCAGCAAGGGGCCCTTTGGCACTGAAGCTTTCTTT.